What follows are 25 T cell receptor beta chains derived from one specimen sequenced in a study of T cells in Graves' hyperthyroidism and ophthalmopathy. RNA transcripts served as the template for amplifying TCR beta CDR3 regions. The TCR CDR3 first-round RT-PCR relied on the HTBI primer set. TCRdb re-called the multiplex PCR reads through MiXCR, storing one row per CDR3 protein. The sample has approximately 690,000 distinct CDR3 sequences; about 14% are singletons. The material sequenced was blood. Source of these receptors: a woman in her 50s with Graves' ophthalmopathy.

This clonotype was found many times. This sequence joins TRBV9 and TRBJ2-7, with D maybe TRBD2 (6 bases). CDR1 and CDR2 (germline): SGDLS, YYNGEE. Deletions cut 0 bases from V and 2 bases from J, with 12 bases between. CDR3 size: 15 residues. The CDR3 is CASSVVRGIPYEQYF. DNA for the CDR3: TGTGCCAGCAGCGTAGTTCGCGGGATTCCCTACGAGCAGTACTTC.

This clonotype was recorded a few times. The chain recombines TRBV14 with TRBJ1-2, with 8 bases fitting TRBD1. The junction had 15 bases not matched to a gene; V was cut back by 5 bases and J by 4 bases. The CDR3 extends over 17 amino acids. Germline V gene sequence: CDR1 SGHDN, CDR2 FVKESK. The CDR3 sequence: CASSTGTGLSAFYGYTF. In DNA, the CDR3 is TGTGCCAGCAGCACCGGGACAGGCCTCTCCGCATTCTATGGCTACACCTTC.

The V gene is TRBV24-1, the J gene TRBJ2-1; 12 bases are a match to TRBD2. V was clipped by 5 bases and J by 6 bases; unmatched bases: 4. This CDR3 comprises 15 residues. Germline V gene lookup returns CDR1 KGHDR and CDR2 SFDVKD. CDR3 nucleotide sequence: TGTGCCACCAGTGCCTCGACTAGCGGGAGCAATGAGCAGTTCTTC. This translates into CATSASTSGSNEQFF.

This clonotype has ten or more counts. The CDR3 sequence is CASSLKVETSGYEQYF. The CDR3, as DNA: TGTGCCAGCAGTTTAAAAGTTGAGACTAGCGGATACGAGCAGTACTTC. The V gene is TRBV27, the J gene TRBJ2-7; 9 bases align to TRBD2. V was pared by 2 bases and J by 4 bases, with 9 bases of the junction left unmatched. The CDR3 sequence is 16 residues long. CDR1 is MNHEY, CDR2 SMNVEV, per germline (reference sequence).

The V gene is TRBV27, the J gene TRBJ2-7; 7 bases are shared with TRBD1. The germline gives CDR1 MNHEY, CDR2 SMNVEV (reference sequence). The ends lost 5 bases at V and 6 bases at J; junction bases unmatched: 4. The CDR3 length is 12 residues. The CDR3 DNA reads as TGTGCCAGCAGTGGCGACAGGGTCGAGCAGTACTTC. Its translation is CASSGDRVEQYF.

The V and J genes are TRBV19 and TRBJ2-5; 9 bases map to TRBD2. CDR1 LNHDA and CDR2 SQIVND come from the germline V gene (reference sequence). The trim removed 5 bases at V and 2 bases at J, leaving 6 bases unmatched. There are 15 residues in the CDR3. The CDR3 DNA follows: TGTGCCAGTAGTTGGAGACTAGCGGAACAAGAGACCCAGTACTTC. It is translated as CASSWRLAEQETQYF. The whole variable domain, remainder taken from reference TRBV19 and TRBJ2-5, is DGGITQSPKYLFRKEGQNVTLSCEQNLNHDAMYWYRQDPGQGLRLIYYSQIVNDFQKGDIAEGYSVSREKKESFPLTVTSAQKNPTAFYLCASSWRLAEQETQYFGPGTRLLVL.

This clonotype was detected ten times or more. V and J are TRBV11-2 and TRBJ2-7, with D perhaps being TRBD1 or TRBD2 (5 bases each). Germline CDR1 is SGHAT and CDR2 is FQNNGV. The CDR3 runs 13 residues. Trimming shortened V by 1 base and J by 9 bases, and 13 bases separated the two germline ends. The CDR3 nucleotides are TGTGCCAGCAGCTTAGGTCTGGGGGTTTGGCAGTACTTC. Protein sequence: CASSLGLGVWQYF.

The rearrangement joins TRBV19 to TRBJ2-3, with 7 positions matching TRBD2. Unmatched junction bases numbered 6, after V lost 1 base and J lost 11 bases. The CDR3 covers 13 residues. Germline-derived CDR1 and CDR2 are LNHDA and SQIVND (reference sequence). The CDR3 loop reads CASSIVSLAQQYF. CDR3 sequence (DNA): TGTGCCAGTAGTATAGTTTCACTAGCGCAGCAGTATTTT.

This chain connects TRBV24-1 to TRBJ1-1; D ambiguous. The germline V gene has CDR1 KGHDR and CDR2 SFDVKD. The CDR3 extends over 18 amino acids. V was shortened by 5 bases and J by 0 bases, with 21 bases between the two germline ends. The CDR3 is CATSGGLKFPYMNTEAFF. Here the CDR3 DNA reads TGTGCCACCAGTGGGGGTCTGAAGTTCCCATATATGAACACTGAAGCTTTCTTT.

At least ten counts were recorded for this clonotype. The V call is TRBV20-1, the J call TRBJ2-3, with D possibly being TRBD2 (6 bases). The V and J ends lost 6 bases and 2 bases respectively, with 12 bases between them. From germline, CDR1 is DFQATT and CDR2 SNEGSKA (reference sequence). The CDR3 is made up of 13 amino acids. CDR3 amino acids: CSATGLLTDTQYF. Here the CDR3 DNA reads TGCAGTGCCACGGGACTTCTCACAGATACGCAGTATTTT.

As for this clonotype: This may arise from a read error, as a much more abundant clone is one base away. This chain joins TRBV28 and TRBJ2-7; D is undetermined. This CDR3 has 13 amino acids. Germline-derived CDR1 and CDR2 are MDHEN and SYDVKM. Deletions cut 7 bases from V and 0 bases from J, with 10 bases between. The CDR3, as DNA: TGTGCCAGCATCGGAGCTATCTCCTACGAGCAGTACTTC. Translating it yields CASIGAISYEQYF.

The chain combines TRBV9 with TRBJ2-5; D unresolved. V lost 0 bases, J lost 4 bases, and 7 bases lay in between. In germline, CDR1 is SGDLS, CDR2 YYNGEE. This CDR3 region has 13 residues. The CDR3 loop is CASSVDGLETQYF. The CDR3 DNA reads as TGTGCCAGCAGCGTAGACGGGTTAGAGACCCAGTACTTC.

This clonotype was counted many times. The CDR3 sequence: CASSLYYSNQPQHF. CDR3 nucleotide sequence: TGTGCCAGCAGCTTATATTATAGCAATCAGCCCCAGCATTTT. The rearrangement links TRBV5-6 to TRBJ1-5; D unresolved. Germline CDR1 reads SGHDT; CDR2 reads YYEEEE. This CDR3 has 14 residues. Trimming took off 2 bases at V and 0 bases at J, with 6 bases between the two ends.

This clonotype has more than one count but fewer than ten. The rearrangement joins TRBV25-1 to TRBJ2-3; 9 bases agree with TRBD1. Germline trimming cut 3 bases from V and 6 bases from J; bases unmatched to any gene: 7. CDR3 length: 15 residues. Per germline, CDR1 MGHDK and CDR2 SYGVNS. The CDR3 region has the DNA TGTGCCAGCAGTGAGTCGGACAGGGGTCGGGATACGCAGTATTTT. Amino acid sequence: CASSESDRGRDTQYF.

This clonotype was seen a handful of times. The J gene is TRBJ2-7, the V gene TRBV6-6, with 10 bases identical to TRBD1. The germline gives CDR1 MNHNY, CDR2 SVGAGI (reference sequence). The CDR3 has 18 amino acids. V shed 0 bases and J 1 base; nucleotides not matched to a gene: 9. As DNA, the CDR3 is TGTGCCAGCAGTTACTCGATTATTCCGGGACAGGGGTCCTACGAGCAGTACTTC. Protein product: CASSYSIIPGQGSYEQYF.

The sample holds many counts of this clonotype. This rearrangement joins TRBV20-1 to TRBJ2-7; 12 bases are a match to TRBD1. This CDR3 contains 17 residues. Germline CDR1 and CDR2: DFQATT and SNEGSKA (reference sequence). The J segment lost 1 base and the V segment lost 1 base, leaving 8 bases of the junction unmatched. DNA of the CDR3: TGCAGTGCTAGAGCCACAGGGGGACAGGGGGCGTCCTACGAGCAGTACTTC. Amino acid sequence: CSARATGGQGASYEQYF.

This clonotype has a count of ten or more. The chain links TRBV7-9 to TRBJ2-3; no clear D gene. Germline V gene lookup returns CDR1 SEHNR and CDR2 FQNEAQ (reference sequence). Trimming shortened V by 1 base and J by 11 bases, and 13 bases separated the two germline ends. The CDR3 loop spans 13 amino acids. The CDR3 nucleotides are TGTGCCAGCAGCTTAGATAGCAGGAATCAGCAGTATTTT. It is translated as CASSLDSRNQQYF.

This clonotype was detected a few times. The chain links TRBV6-2 or TRBV6-3 to TRBJ1-2; D is unresolved. Looked up from germline, CDR1 is MNHEY and CDR2 is SVGEGT. Trimming removed 6 bases at V and 0 bases at J, with 11 bases between. CDR3 length: 14 amino acids. In DNA, the CDR3 is TGTGCCAGCAGGCCTCATACAGCTAACTATGGCTACACCTTC. Translated: CASRPHTANYGYTF.

This clonotype has at least ten counts. The chain recombines TRBV5-4 with TRBJ1-1; 7 bases agree with TRBD1. Germline V gene sequence: CDR1 SGHNT, CDR2 YYREEE (reference sequence). CDR3 length: 15 residues. The trim removed 4 bases at V and 0 bases at J, leaving 6 bases unmatched. The CDR3 protein is CASSPGQPMNTEAFF. The DNA of the CDR3 is TGTGCCAGCAGCCCGGGACAGCCCATGAACACTGAAGCTTTCTTT.

The rearrangement joins TRBV28 to TRBJ2-1; 9 bases line up with TRBD2. CDR3 length: 15 residues. In germline, CDR1 is MDHEN, CDR2 SYDVKM. V lost 5 bases to trimming and J lost 6 bases; unmatched junction nucleotides: 8. CDR3 protein: CASSLLSGRGNEQFF. The CDR3 DNA reads TGTGCCAGCAGTCTCCTTAGCGGGAGAGGCAATGAGCAGTTCTTC.

This clonotype was seen ten or more times. J is TRBJ2-7 and V is TRBV7-9, with 10 bases aligning to TRBD2. The CDR3 is made up of 14 amino acids. The J segment lost 3 bases and the V segment lost 5 bases, leaving 4 bases of the junction unmatched. In germline, CDR1 is SEHNR, CDR2 FQNEAQ (reference sequence). Here the CDR3 reads CASSTAGGLYEQYF. The CDR3 DNA sequence: TGTGCCAGCAGCACAGCGGGAGGGCTCTACGAGCAGTACTTC.

This clonotype has ten or more counts. This chain links TRBV5-5 with TRBJ2-4, with D uncertain. Germline values: CDR1 SGHKS, CDR2 YYEKEE (reference sequence). There are 14 residues in the CDR3. The germline V and J ends were trimmed by 0 bases and 5 bases, with 9 bases remaining between them. CDR3 residues: CASSLGGSQNIQYF. CDR3 coding DNA: TGTGCCAGCAGCTTGGGGGGTTCCCAAAACATTCAGTACTTC.

This clonotype was detected ten times or more. The chain combines TRBV6-2 or TRBV6-3 with TRBJ1-5; D is undetermined. Trimming left V 0 bases short and J 7 bases short, with 16 bases between. The CDR3 loop spans 16 amino acids. The germline gives CDR1 MNHEY, CDR2 SVGEGT. This chain's CDR3 is CASSYSRGNFAQPQHF. CDR3 in DNA: TGTGCCAGCAGTTACTCGAGAGGAAACTTCGCGCAGCCCCAGCATTTT.

The chain joins TRBV6-2 or TRBV6-3 to TRBJ2-6; 12 bases are a match to TRBD1. V gave up 0 bases and J gave up 4 bases; unmatched junction bases: 7. CDR1 is MNHEY and CDR2 is SVGEGT in the germline V gene. The CDR3 loop spans 19 amino acids. CDR3 in amino acids: CASSYSLGTGGAGANVLTF. The CDR3 nucleotides are TGTGCCAGCAGTTACTCCCTCGGGACAGGGGGCGCGGGGGCCAACGTCCTGACTTTC.

The gene calls are TRBV19 and TRBJ2-5; D is perhaps TRBD1 (5 bases). The CDR3 spans 16 residues. Trimming cost V 3 bases and J 5 bases, with 19 bases left between them. Germline CDR1 reads LNHDA; CDR2 reads SQIVND (reference sequence). The CDR3 here is CASSIATANTRETQYF. In DNA, the CDR3 is TGTGCCAGTAGTATCGCGACAGCAAACACGCGGGAGACCCAGTACTTC. The variable domain in full, with the rest retrieved from reference TRBV19 and TRBJ2-5, is DGGITQSPKYLFRKEGQNVTLSCEQNLNHDAMYWYRQDPGQGLRLIYYSQIVNDFQKGDIAEGYSVSREKKESFPLTVTSAQKNPTAFYLCASSIATANTRETQYFGPGTRLLVL.